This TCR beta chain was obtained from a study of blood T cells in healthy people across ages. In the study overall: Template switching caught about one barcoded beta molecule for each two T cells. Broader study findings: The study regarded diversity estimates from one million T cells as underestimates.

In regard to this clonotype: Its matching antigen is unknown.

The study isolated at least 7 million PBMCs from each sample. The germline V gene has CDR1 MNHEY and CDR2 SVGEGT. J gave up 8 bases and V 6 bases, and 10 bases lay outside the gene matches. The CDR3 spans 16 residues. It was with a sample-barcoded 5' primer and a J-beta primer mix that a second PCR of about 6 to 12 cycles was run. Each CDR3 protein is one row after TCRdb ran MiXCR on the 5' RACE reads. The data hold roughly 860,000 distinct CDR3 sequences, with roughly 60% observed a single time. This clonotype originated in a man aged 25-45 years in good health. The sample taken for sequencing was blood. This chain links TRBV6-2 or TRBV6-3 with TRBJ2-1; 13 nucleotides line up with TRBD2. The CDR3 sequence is CASSNLGTSGDYEQFF. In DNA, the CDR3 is TGTGCCAGCAGCAACCTCGGGACTAGCGGGGATTATGAGCAGTTCTTC.